The source of this T cell receptor (beta chain) is a study of blood T cell repertoires in COVID-19. Study as a whole: Both acute and convalescent COVID-19 samples were obtained from the United States, Italy and Spain. PBMCs, B-cell-depleted T cells, or T cells provided the cDNA or gDNA that made up the material.

The CDR3 length is 24 residues. Assay used: immunoSEQ multiplex PCR; TCRdb lists only in-frame clones, some missing. The data contain about 200,000 clones, roughly 80% of them singletons. The specimen sequenced was peripheral blood. This TCR was sampled from a man in his 60s with COVID-19, enrolled during active disease. This sequence joins TRBV21-1 and TRBJ2-2; TRBD2 reflects the table's D call only, with no check against the DNA. TRBV21-1 is an annotated pseudogene. CDR3 DNA: TGTGCCAGCAGCAACTTGAACTTTCCGTCTGGGCGGGCCCAACGCATAAAGAACACCGGGGAGCTGTTTTTT. Protein sequence: CASSNLNFPSGRAQRIKNTGELFF.